The 22 T cell receptor beta chains below come from one sample, sequenced in a study of regulatory T cells in long-lasting Graves disease. Documented time point: persistent/refractory GD, antithyroid drugs over 5 years with positive TRAb. The authors made the TCR library using RNA they extracted from PBMCs. Combining iRepertoire HTBI primers with Arm-PCR of CDR3 regions, the authors built TCR beta libraries. One entry per CDR3 protein results from TCRdb running MiXCR on the multiplex PCR reads. This table has 650,000 to 850,000 distinct CDR3 sequences, about 32% appearing once. Sequencing was performed on peripheral blood mononuclear cells (PBMCs), taken when the disease was refractory, from a patient treated with antithyroid drugs. The receptors here all came from a female donor with Graves disease.

As to this clonotype: This may arise from a read error, as a much more abundant clone is one base away. The chain combines TRBV2 with TRBJ1-1; D is unclear. CDR1 SNHLY and CDR2 FYNNEI come from the germline V gene. CDR3 length: 16 residues. The CDR3 DNA follows: TGTGCCAGCAGTGGATCAGATTCTAACACTTTGACTGAAGCTCTCTTT. Translation gives CASSGSDSNTLTEALF.

This clonotype was recorded at least ten times. The J gene is TRBJ1-5, the V gene TRBV28; 10 nucleotides line up with TRBD1. Germline V gene data show CDR1 as MDHEN and CDR2 as SYDVKM. J was trimmed by 3 bases and V by 4 bases; bases with no gene match: 3. This CDR3 has 15 residues. CDR3 sequence (DNA): TGTGCCAGCAGTTCCCGACAGGGGGCCAATCAGCCCCAGCATTTT. As protein: CASSSRQGANQPQHF.

The chain is built from TRBV4-1 and TRBJ2-7; D may be TRBD1 or TRBD2 (6 bases each). The germline V gene encodes CDR1 MGHRA and CDR2 YSYEKL. The CDR3 extends over 14 amino acids. Trimming pared 5 bases from V and 5 bases from J, leaving 16 bases between. CDR3 DNA sequence: TGCGCCAGCAGCTCCCCGGGGGCATTAAACGAGCAGTACTTC. As protein: CASSSPGALNEQYF.

The chain joins TRBV27 to TRBJ1-2; 11 bases map to TRBD1. The junction had 8 bases not matched to a gene; V was cut back by 2 bases and J by 6 bases. The CDR3 runs to 16 residues. Germline CDR1 is MNHEY and CDR2 is SMNVEV (reference sequence). This CDR3 reads CASSLGLGQGVNGYTF. The CDR3 bases are TGTGCCAGCAGTTTAGGCTTGGGACAGGGGGTGAATGGCTACACCTTC.

In its sample, this clonotype was seen many times. V usage is TRBV6-1 and J usage is TRBJ1-2; no firm D call. Germline-derived CDR1 and CDR2 are MNHNS and SASEGT. V lost 6 bases to trimming and J lost 4 bases, with 6 bases between them. The CDR3 covers 11 residues. CDR3 residues: CASSTGYGYTF. The CDR3 nucleotides read TGTGCCAGCAGCACCGGCTATGGCTACACCTTC.

This clonotype was detected a few times. This sequence joins TRBV28 and TRBJ1-2, with unresolved D. This CDR3 region has 13 residues. Trimming left V 4 bases short and J 5 bases short, with 11 bases between. Germline V gene data show CDR1 as MDHEN and CDR2 as SYDVKM. CDR3 amino acids: CASSSHTEYGYTF. CDR3 coding DNA: TGTGCCAGCAGTTCTCATACAGAATATGGCTACACCTTC.

In this sample, this clonotype turned up many times. The V call is TRBV6-2 or TRBV6-3, the J call TRBJ1-2, with 8 bases fitting TRBD1. This CDR3 has 12 amino acids. The V gene's germline CDR1 is MNHEY and CDR2 SVGEGT. After removal of 2 bases from V and 8 bases from J, the junction contained 1 base not matched to a gene. CDR3: CASSYDRGGYTF. The CDR3 DNA follows: TGTGCCAGCAGTTACGACAGGGGCGGCTACACCTTC.

This chain uses TRBV12-3 or TRBV12-4 with TRBJ2-7; D unclear. V lost 2 bases to trimming and J lost 5 bases, with 7 bases between them. The CDR3 covers 12 residues. This CDR3 reads CASSLQVHEQYF. CDR3 DNA: TGTGCCAGCAGTTTACAGGTCCACGAGCAGTACTTC.

There are a few counts of this clonotype. The rearrangement uses TRBV5-1 and TRBJ1-1, with 11 nucleotides matching TRBD1. The CDR3 totals 16 residues. The germline V gene has CDR1 SGHRS and CDR2 YFSETQ. V trimming: 4 bases; J trimming: 3 bases; junction bases outside the gene matches: 8. CDR3 sequence reads: CASSRGTGGGDTEAFF. As DNA, the CDR3 is TGCGCCAGCAGCCGAGGGACAGGGGGTGGGGACACTGAAGCTTTCTTT.

As for this clonotype: A clone one base away is much larger, so this may be a read error. The V call is TRBV2, the J call TRBJ1-1; a possible D gene is TRBD1 (5 bases). The CDR3 has 14 amino acids. The V and J ends lost 7 bases and 4 bases respectively, with 16 bases between them. The V gene's germline CDR1 is SNHLY and CDR2 FYNNEI. This chain's CDR3 is CASKGDFLSTEAFF. In DNA, the CDR3 is TGTGCCAGCAAAGGGGACTTTCTGAGCACTGAAGCTTTCTTT.

This CDR3 reads CASSQDGLASYEQYF. Here the CDR3 DNA reads TGTGCCAGCAGCCAAGATGGGCTAGCTTCCTACGAGCAGTACTTC. The chain recombines TRBV4-2 with TRBJ2-7; the D gene is possibly TRBD2 (5 bases). Germline assignment: CDR1 LGHNA and CDR2 YNFKEQ. Trimming took 0 bases from V and 1 from J, leaving 10 bases between them. The CDR3 sequence is 15 residues long.

This clonotype was recorded a few times. The chain uses TRBV12-3 or TRBV12-4 and TRBJ1-1; 7 bases fit TRBD1. V dropped 3 bases and J dropped 6; count of bases not matched to a gene: 16. CDR3 size: 17 residues. CDR3 coding DNA: TGTGCCAGCAGTTTGAATAGGCCAACGACAGGGTATTCTGAAGCTTTCTTT. Translation: CASSLNRPTTGYSEAFF.

In this sample, this clonotype turned up a few times. The chain has TRBV10-3 and TRBJ2-7; 7 nucleotides line up with TRBD1. The CDR3 spans 15 residues. After removal of 4 bases from V and 1 base from J, the junction contained 7 bases not matched to a gene. The germline V gene has CDR1 ENHRY and CDR2 SYGVKD. CDR3: CAISGLGQASYEQYF. The CDR3 nucleotides are TGTGCCATCAGTGGATTAGGACAGGCGTCCTACGAGCAGTACTTC.

This clonotype was seen ten or more times. The V gene is TRBV6-1, the J gene TRBJ1-1; tentative D call: TRBD1 (6 bases). The CDR3 is 13 residues long. CDR1 is MNHNS, CDR2 SASEGT, per germline. Trimming pared 8 bases from V and 3 bases from J, leaving 13 bases between. CDR3 in amino acids: CASSRDIYTEAFF. The CDR3 DNA sequence: TGTGCCAGCTCCCGGGACATATACACTGAAGCTTTCTTT.

CDR3 DNA: TGTGCCTGGAGTGTACCGGGACAGGTCCACTATGGCTACACCTTC. It codes for CAWSVPGQVHYGYTF. This chain joins TRBV30 and TRBJ1-2; 8 bases map to TRBD1. There are 15 residues in the CDR3. Germline CDR1 is GTSNPN and CDR2 is SVGIG (reference sequence). The V segment lost 0 bases and the J segment 3 bases; nucleotides outside the gene matches: 6.

The chain carries TRBV24-1 and TRBJ2-7, with TRBD2 as a possible D gene (5 bases). The CDR3 contains 15 residues. Germline V lookup: CDR1 KGHDR, CDR2 SFDVKD. V was trimmed by 2 bases and J by 6 bases, leaving 16 bases between them. The CDR3 sequence is CATSDYTRARSEQYF. The CDR3 coding sequence is TGTGCCACCAGTGATTACACGAGGGCCCGCTCCGAGCAGTACTTC.

This clonotype was counted between two and nine times. This chain connects TRBV12-5 to TRBJ2-4, with D maybe TRBD1 (5 bases). Trimming stripped 1 base from V and 5 bases from J, with 6 bases between. The germline V gene encodes CDR1 LGHNT and CDR2 FRNRAP. The CDR3 has 13 amino acids. The CDR3 sequence: CASGLGGQNIQYF. CDR3 nucleotides: TGTGCTAGTGGTTTGGGGGGCCAAAACATTCAGTACTTC.

The chain joins TRBV5-1 to TRBJ2-2; D is unclear. V was cut by 3 bases and J by 0 bases, with 15 bases left in between. The CDR3 totals 17 residues. Germline-derived CDR1 and CDR2 are SGHRS and YFSETQ. Here the CDR3 DNA reads TGCGCCAGCAGCTGGACCCCCGGCGTTGCGAACACCGGGGAGCTGTTTTTT. Translating it yields CASSWTPGVANTGELFF.

Note on this clonotype: A single base separates this from a much larger clone, so it may be a read error. This chain uses TRBV12-3 or TRBV12-4 with TRBJ1-2; 7 positions match TRBD1. The CDR3 has 14 amino acids. CDR3 protein: CASSLAGGGYGYAF. CDR3 nucleotides: TGTGCCAGCAGTTTAGCAGGGGGCGGATATGGCTACGCCTTC.

This clonotype was recorded a few times. The CDR3 reads CASSLVGTAGELFF. CDR3 nucleotide sequence: TGTGCCAGCAGTTTAGTCGGGACAGCCGGGGAGCTGTTTTTT. The J gene is TRBJ2-2, the V gene TRBV12-3 or TRBV12-4; 7 nucleotides agree with TRBD1. Germline trimming cut 1 base from V and 6 bases from J; bases unmatched to any gene: 2. This CDR3 region has 14 residues.

The chain carries TRBV6-1 and TRBJ1-4; D may be TRBD1 (5 bases). The ends were cut back, 5 bases at V and 0 bases at J, with 13 bases in the middle. The CDR3 contains 16 residues. From germline, CDR1 is MNHNS and CDR2 SASEGT. The chain's CDR3 is CASSSNGHPTNEKLFF. The DNA of the CDR3 is TGTGCCAGCAGTAGTAACGGACACCCAACTAATGAAAAACTGTTTTTT.

The table lists this clonotype with a count of one. The V gene is TRBV7-2, the J gene TRBJ2-7; D possibly corresponds to TRBD2 (6 bases). The V and J ends lost 2 bases and 4 bases respectively, with 15 bases between them. The CDR3 is 15 amino acids. CDR1 and CDR2 (germline): SGHTA, FQGNSA. The CDR3 region has the DNA TGTGCCAGCAGCTTAACGAGTCTAGCGAGTTACGAGCAGTACTTC. It translates to CASSLTSLASYEQYF.